The 30 T cell receptor beta chains in this list originate from one sample, sequenced in a study of CDR3 diversity in severe acne. In TCRdb, the PCR reads were re-called with MiXCR into one record per CDR3 protein. The sample includes approximately 97,000 distinct CDR3 sequences, more than 45% of them seen just once. What was sequenced was blood. The receptors originated from a male donor with acne.

This clonotype ranks as medium-sized. The V call is TRBV7-9, the J call TRBJ1-5; no definite D call. The CDR3 has 12 amino acids. Germline V gives CDR1 SEHNR, CDR2 FQNEAQ (reference sequence). V shed 10 bases and J shed 6 bases, with 13 bases lying between them. CDR3 in amino acids: CATSSGGQPQHF. CDR3 sequence (DNA): TGTGCCACCTCCTCGGGCGGTCAGCCCCAGCATTTT.

The chain recombines TRBV11-3 with TRBJ2-3; D call uncertain. CDR3 length: 12 amino acids. Trimming stripped 4 bases from V and 3 bases from J, with 5 bases between. CDR1 SGHNT and CDR2 YENEEA come from the germline V gene. CDR3 in amino acids: CASSSLTDTQYF. CDR3 sequence (DNA): TGTGCCAGCAGCTCCCTTACAGATACGCAGTATTTT.

The gene calls are TRBV15 and TRBJ1-6; D is ambiguous. Germline V gene lookup returns CDR1 LNHNV and CDR2 YYDKDF (reference sequence). V lost 5 bases and J lost 8, with 13 bases in between. This CDR3 spans 14 amino acids. The CDR3 spells CATSGRAGDSPLHF. The CDR3 nucleotides are TGTGCCACCAGCGGAAGGGCTGGAGATTCACCCCTCCACTTT.

Concerning this clonotype: Because it lacks the conserved phenylalanine or tryptophan at the end, this CDR3 is likely a read error. The chain has TRBV20-1 and TRBJ2-5, with 11 bases that match TRBD2. Unmatched junction bases numbered 5, after V lost 3 bases and J lost 2 bases. This CDR3 spans 15 amino acids. Germline-derived CDR1 and CDR2 are DFQATT and SNEGSKA (reference sequence). The CDR3 spells CSASCIAGGQETQYL. DNA of the CDR3: TGCAGTGCTAGCTGCATAGCGGGAGGGCAAGAGACCCAGTACCTC.

A remark on this clonotype: One end of the junction varies from germline; a read error may be responsible. The chain recombines TRBV11-2 with TRBJ2-1; D perhaps matches TRBD2 (6 bases). Germline V gene lookup returns CDR1 SGHAT and CDR2 FQNNGV. The CDR3 has 11 amino acids. CDR3 nucleotide sequence: TGTGCCAGCAGCACAGCGATTGGGGAGGTCTTC. Protein sequence: CASSTAIGEVF.

The V gene is TRBV18, the J gene TRBJ2-3, with 7 bases aligning to TRBD1. The CDR3 has 13 residues. The germline V gene encodes CDR1 KGHSH and CDR2 LQKENI. Trimming removed 5 bases from V and 6 bases from J; junction bases left unmatched: 5. This CDR3 reads CASSGGTADTQYF. The CDR3 nucleotides read TGTGCCAGCTCAGGTGGGACAGCCGATACGCAGTATTTT.

The chain joins TRBV7-2 to TRBJ2-1; TRBD1 matches at 12 bases. The CDR3 covers 16 residues. With 5 bases clipped from V and 4 bases from J, the junction kept 6 bases outside the gene matches. The germline gives CDR1 SGHTA, CDR2 FQGNSA. CDR3 in DNA: TGTGCCAGCAGCCTGCCGGGACAGGGGGCGTACAATGAGCAGTTCTTC. Translation gives CASSLPGQGAYNEQFF. Looking up the rest from reference TRBV7-2 and TRBJ2-1 gives the full variable domain: GAGVSQSPSNKVTEKGKDVELRCDPISGHTALYWYRQSLGQGLEFLIYFQGNSAPDKSGLPSDRFSAERTGGSVSTLTIQRTQQEDSAVYLCASSLPGQGAYNEQFFGPGTRLTVL.

A word on this clonotype: The junction departs from germline at one end; a sequencing error may be responsible. The rearrangement uses TRBV7-2 and TRBJ1-2, with 10 bases matching TRBD1. This CDR3 has 15 residues. Germline V gene lookup returns CDR1 SGHTA and CDR2 FQGNSA. CDR3 coding DNA: TGTGCCAGCAGCTTGGCCGAGGGGACAGGGGCCGGTAACCCCTTC. Amino acids: CASSLAEGTGAGNPF.

The chain's CDR3 is CATSDMTSRYNEQFF. CDR3 DNA: TGTGCCACCAGTGATATGACTAGCCGGTACAATGAGCAGTTCTTC. The chain links TRBV24-1 to TRBJ2-1; 7 bases line up with TRBD2. CDR1 and CDR2 (germline): KGHDR, SFDVKD. This CDR3 has 15 amino acids. V dropped 3 bases and J dropped 4; count of bases not matched to a gene: 5.

This clonotype was seen more than once but under ten times. V and J are TRBV27 and TRBJ1-2, with D hard to call. Deletions cut 9 bases from V and 8 bases from J, with 19 bases between. In germline, CDR1 is MNHEY, CDR2 SMNVEV (reference sequence). The CDR3 totals 13 residues. The CDR3 sequence is CASSPASLEGYTF. CDR3 coding DNA: TGTGCCAGTTCGCCGGCGAGTCTTGAGGGCTACACCTTC.

This clonotype came up a few times. The rearrangement links TRBV30 to TRBJ1-2, with D hard to call. Trimming pared 3 bases from V and 5 bases from J, leaving 13 bases between. The CDR3 extends over 13 amino acids. In germline, CDR1 is GTSNPN, CDR2 SVGIG (reference sequence). The CDR3 spells CAWRSVVEYGYTF. As DNA, the CDR3 is TGTGCCTGGAGATCGGTAGTCGAGTATGGCTACACCTTC.

This chain links TRBV19 with TRBJ2-2; 11 nucleotides agree with TRBD1. This CDR3 contains 16 residues. V was pared by 4 bases and J by 6 bases, with 7 bases of the junction left unmatched. The germline V gene has CDR1 LNHDA and CDR2 SQIVND (reference sequence). The CDR3 sequence is CASSTSGTGGPGELFF. CDR3 nucleotide sequence: TGTGCCAGTAGTACTTCCGGGACAGGGGGACCCGGGGAGCTGTTTTTT.

Comments on this clonotype: One end of the junction does not line up with germline, which may come from a read error. This chain joins TRBV7-9 and TRBJ2-1, with a weak D call TRBD2 (7 bases). The CDR3 totals 16 residues. The germline gives CDR1 SEHNR, CDR2 FQNEAQ (reference sequence). Here the CDR3 DNA reads TGTGCTAGCAGCTTAGGGGCGGGGGCGGCCTACAATGAGCAGTTCTTC. Residues: CASSLGAGAAYNEQFF.

V usage is TRBV9 and J usage is TRBJ2-5; 10 bases map to TRBD1. The CDR3 has 15 residues. Unmatched junction bases numbered 4, after V lost 0 bases and J lost 5 bases. Per germline, CDR1 SGDLS and CDR2 YYNGEE. CDR3: CASSVDRDRGETQYF. Here the CDR3 DNA reads TGTGCCAGCAGCGTAGATAGGGACAGGGGTGAGACCCAGTACTTC.

This clonotype was seen many times. A much larger clone differs from this one at a single base, so this may be a read error. The chain couples TRBV28 to TRBJ2-7; 7 positions match TRBD2. Trimming at V came to 6 bases and at J to 1 base, leaving 6 bases not matched to a gene. The germline gives CDR1 MDHEN, CDR2 SYDVKM. The CDR3 extends over 14 amino acids. The CDR3 DNA reads TGTGCCAGCAGATCTAGCGGACTGTCCTACGAGCAGTACTTC. Amino acid sequence: CASRSSGLSYEQYF.

V usage is TRBV25-1 and J usage is TRBJ1-4; D gene ambiguous. CDR1 is MGHDK, CDR2 SYGVNS, per germline. The V and J ends lost 8 bases and 8 bases respectively, with 12 bases between them. CDR3 length equals 12 residues. Here the CDR3 reads CASSPSAEKLFF. CDR3 nucleotide sequence: TGTGCCAGCTCCCCCTCGGCGGAAAAACTGTTTTTT.

The sample holds a few counts of this clonotype. The chain combines TRBV5-4 with TRBJ1-3; D remains ambiguous. From germline, CDR1 is SGHNT and CDR2 YYREEE (reference sequence). The V end lost 0 bases, the J end lost 0 bases, and 10 bases lay between the germline ends. This CDR3 has 16 amino acids. Here the CDR3 reads CASSLGSPVSGNTIYF. The CDR3 DNA follows: TGTGCCAGCAGCTTGGGGTCGCCCGTCTCTGGAAACACCATATATTTT.

This chain uses TRBV11-1 with TRBJ2-7; D is possibly TRBD1 (6 bases). CDR1 is SGHAT, CDR2 FQDESV, per germline (reference sequence). The CDR3 sequence is 13 residues long. V was clipped by 5 bases and J by 3 bases, with 11 bases between them. For the CDR3, the DNA is TGTGCCAGCAGCCCCCGGGACAACTACGAGCAGTACTTC. Protein sequence: CASSPRDNYEQYF.

This clonotype was observed once. Since a much larger clone is just one base distant, this may be a read error. DNA for the CDR3: TGTGCCAGCAGCTCCGGGATTAGGTCTTACGAGCAGTACTTC. Its protein product is CASSSGIRSYEQYF. The chain links TRBV6-5 to TRBJ2-7; D perhaps matches TRBD2 (5 bases). There are 14 residues in the CDR3. Germline CDR1 and CDR2: MNHEY and SVGAGI. V was trimmed by 6 bases and J by 4 bases, leaving 16 bases between them.

DNA for the CDR3: TGCAGTGCTATTTGGGGGCGCAATGAGCAGTTCTTC. Its protein product is CSAIWGRNEQFF. The chain couples TRBV20-1 to TRBJ2-1; a possible D gene is TRBD1 (6 bases). The CDR3 is 12 residues long. Germline CDR1 DFQATT, CDR2 SNEGSKA (reference sequence). Trimming took 4 bases from V and 6 from J, leaving 10 bases between them.

This clonotype was counted only a few times. The V call is TRBV6-1, the J call TRBJ2-7; D is perhaps TRBD1 or TRBD2 (5 bases each). The length of the CDR3 is 15 residues. Between the trimmed V and J ends, which lost 4 bases and 0 bases, there was a span of 13 bases. From germline, CDR1 is MNHNS and CDR2 SASEGT. The CDR3 DNA follows: TGTGCCAGCAGTGCGTCCGGGACGGACTCCTACGAGCAGTACTTC. Protein sequence: CASSASGTDSYEQYF.

The chain employs TRBV29-1 and TRBJ2-3; weak D call: TRBD2 (5 bases). This CDR3 contains 13 residues. V lost 7 bases and J lost 1, with 12 bases in between. The V gene's germline CDR1 is SQVTM and CDR2 ANQGSEA. The CDR3 is CSGTLEGTDTQYF. The CDR3 DNA is TGCAGCGGGACTCTAGAGGGCACAGATACGCAGTATTTT.

Details on this clonotype: The junction departs from germline at one end; a sequencing error may be responsible. The rearrangement links TRBV11-3 to TRBJ1-3; a possible D gene is TRBD1 (5 bases). There are 16 residues in the CDR3. Germline CDR1 is SGHNT and CDR2 is YENEEA. CDR3 bases: TGTGCCAGCAGCTCGGAGGGACGGCGCTCTGGAAACGCCATATATTTT. The encoded protein is CASSSEGRRSGNAIYF. The variable domain in full, with the rest retrieved from reference TRBV11-3 and TRBJ1-3, is EAGVVQSPRYKIIEKKQPVAFWCNPISGHNTLYWYLQNLGQGPELLIRYENEEAVDDSQLPKDRFSAERLKGVDSTLKIQPAELGDSAVYLCASSSEGRRSGNAIYFGEGSWLTVV.

Points on this clonotype: A much larger clone differs by one base, so this may be a read error. The chain couples TRBV20-1 to TRBJ2-5; no clear D gene. The CDR3 extends over 16 amino acids. Germline CDR1 DFQATT, CDR2 SNEGSKA (reference sequence). This CDR3 is CSAGDILAAVQETQYF. DNA of the CDR3: TGCAGTGCTGGAGATATTCTGGCGGCGGTCCAAGAGACCCAGTACTTC.

This clonotype was observed at least ten times. This chain joins TRBV30 and TRBJ1-2, with a weak D call TRBD1 (6 bases). Germline CDR1 reads GTSNPN; CDR2 reads SVGIG (reference sequence). The V and J ends lost 3 bases and 7 bases respectively, with 15 bases between them. CDR3 length: 13 amino acids. The CDR3 coding sequence is TGTGCCTGGAGGATAGGGGGTACTCCTGGCTACACCTTC. Encoded protein: CAWRIGGTPGYTF.

This clonotype was counted ten times or more. The V gene is TRBV20-1, the J gene TRBJ2-5, with TRBD2 as a possible D gene (5 bases). The CDR3 contains 15 residues. The ends were cut back, 3 bases at V and 8 bases at J, with 22 bases in the middle. The V gene's germline CDR1 is DFQATT and CDR2 SNEGSKA (reference sequence). CDR3: CSAREDGQLRRTQYF. CDR3 DNA: TGCAGTGCTAGGGAGGATGGGCAGTTGAGGAGAACCCAGTACTTC.

V gene TRBV29-1 combines with J gene TRBJ2-5; unclear D gene. Germline V gives CDR1 SQVTM, CDR2 ANQGSEA. The CDR3 spans 11 residues. The V end lost 7 bases, the J end lost 4 bases, and 10 bases lay between the germline ends. In nucleotides, the CDR3 is TGCAGCGGCCTCCTCGGAGAGACCCAGTACTTC. It specifies CSGLLGETQYF.

The CDR3 spells CASTNTGELFF. In DNA, the CDR3 is TGTGCCAGCACAAACACCGGGGAGCTGTTTTTT. This chain connects TRBV7-8 to TRBJ2-2; D is unclear. Germline V lookup: CDR1 SGHVS, CDR2 FQNEAQ. The V end lost 7 bases, the J end lost 2 bases, and 2 bases lay between the germline ends. This CDR3 contains 11 residues.

The rearrangement links TRBV7-9 to TRBJ1-2; 7 bases line up with TRBD1. Losses at the gene ends were 5 bases for V and 6 bases for J; bases not matched to a gene: 3. The CDR3 is 12 residues long. Germline lookup yields CDR1 SEHNR and CDR2 FQNEAQ (reference sequence). The CDR3 sequence is CASSLRGHGYTF. The CDR3 bases are TGTGCCAGCAGCCTAAGGGGGCATGGCTACACCTTC. The full variable domain, with the rest looked up from reference TRBV7-9 and TRBJ1-2, is DTGVSQNPRHKITKRGQNVTFRCDPISEHNRLYWYRQTLGQGPEFLTYFQNEAQLEKSRLLSDRFSAERPKGSFSTLEIQRTEQGDSAMYLCASSLRGHGYTFGSGTRLTVV.

A note on this clonotype: Given a much more abundant clone one base away, this may be a read error. The chain has TRBV28 and TRBJ1-6; TRBD1 agrees at 9 bases. The germline V gene has CDR1 MDHEN and CDR2 SYDVKM. The V segment lost 3 bases and the J segment 11 bases; nucleotides outside the gene matches: 5. This CDR3 spans 14 amino acids. The CDR3 nucleotides read TGTGCCAGCAGTTTCGGACAGGGGAATCCACCCCTCCACTTT. It encodes CASSFGQGNPPLHF.